This T cell receptor (beta chain) is from a study of blood T cell repertoires in COVID-19. Study-wide context: Acute-phase and convalescent COVID-19 samples originated in the United States, Italy and Spain. T cells, B-cell-depleted T cells, or PBMCs provided the cDNA or gDNA that served as material.

Profiled with immunoSEQ multiplex PCR; TCRdb holds only in-frame clones, not every one. The profile covers approximately 70,000 clones, with about 86% appearing a single time and around 4.2% taken by the ten largest. The J segment lost 3 bases and the V segment lost 0 bases, leaving 2 bases of the junction unmatched. The CDR3 covers 16 residues. Germline CDR1 and CDR2: SGHTA and FQGNSA. The chain has TRBV7-2 and TRBJ2-1, with 10 bases that match TRBD2. Sequencing was done on a sample of peripheral blood. The receptor was derived from a man in his sixties or seventies with active COVID-19. CDR3 amino acids: CASSLAASGSYNEQFF. In DNA, the CDR3 is TGTGCCAGCAGCTTAGCGGCTAGCGGGAGCTACAATGAGCAGTTCTTC. Combining the CDR3 with reference TRBV7-2 and TRBJ2-1 gives the whole variable domain GAGVSQSPSNKVTEKGKDVELRCDPISGHTALYWYRQSLGQGLEFLIYFQGNSAPDKSGLPSDRFSAERTGGSVSTLTIQRTQQEDSAVYLCASSLAASGSYNEQFFGPGTRLTVL.